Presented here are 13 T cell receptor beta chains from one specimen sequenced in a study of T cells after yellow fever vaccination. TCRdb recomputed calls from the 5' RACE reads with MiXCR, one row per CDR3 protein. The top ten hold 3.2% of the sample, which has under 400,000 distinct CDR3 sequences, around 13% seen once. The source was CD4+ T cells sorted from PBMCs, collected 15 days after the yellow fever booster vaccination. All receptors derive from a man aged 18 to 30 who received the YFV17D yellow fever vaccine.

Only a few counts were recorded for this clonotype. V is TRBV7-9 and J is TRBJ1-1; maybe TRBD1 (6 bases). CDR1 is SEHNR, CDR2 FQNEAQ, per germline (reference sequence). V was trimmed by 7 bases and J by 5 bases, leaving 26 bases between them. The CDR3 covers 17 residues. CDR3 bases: TGTGCCAGCACCTCCGCAGGAGCGGGGGGCGTTCGGACTGAAGCTTTCTTT. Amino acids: CASTSAGAGGVRTEAFF.

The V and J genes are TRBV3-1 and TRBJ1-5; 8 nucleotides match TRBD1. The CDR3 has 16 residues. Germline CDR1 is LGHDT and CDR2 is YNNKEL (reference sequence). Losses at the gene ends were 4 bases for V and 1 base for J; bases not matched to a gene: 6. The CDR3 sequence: CASSRSGGWSNQPQHF. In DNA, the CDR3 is TGTGCCAGCAGCCGATCAGGGGGCTGGAGCAATCAGCCCCAGCATTTT.

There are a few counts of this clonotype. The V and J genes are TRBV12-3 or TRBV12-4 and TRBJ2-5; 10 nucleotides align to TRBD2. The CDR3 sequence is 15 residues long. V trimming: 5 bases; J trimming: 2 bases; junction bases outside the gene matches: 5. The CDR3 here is CASSHRTSGQETQYF. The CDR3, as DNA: TGTGCCAGCAGTCACAGGACTAGCGGACAAGAGACCCAGTACTTC.

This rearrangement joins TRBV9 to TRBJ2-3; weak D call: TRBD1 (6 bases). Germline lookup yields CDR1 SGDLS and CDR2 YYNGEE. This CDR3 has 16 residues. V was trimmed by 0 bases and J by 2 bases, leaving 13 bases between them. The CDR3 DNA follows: TGTGCCAGCAGCGTAGGGTTCGAGGGGGACACAGATACGCAGTATTTT. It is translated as CASSVGFEGDTDTQYF. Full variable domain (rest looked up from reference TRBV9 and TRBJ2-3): DSGVTQTPKHLITATGQRVTLRCSPRSGDLSVYWYQQSLDQGLQFLIQYYNGEERAKGNILERFSAQQFPDLHSELNLSSLELGDSALYFCASSVGFEGDTDTQYFGPGTRLTVL.

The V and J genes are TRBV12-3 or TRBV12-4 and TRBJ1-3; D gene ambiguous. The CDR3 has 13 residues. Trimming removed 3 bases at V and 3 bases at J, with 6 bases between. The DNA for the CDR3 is TGTGCCAGCAGTTTGGGCCTTGGAAACACCATATATTTT. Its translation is CASSLGLGNTIYF.

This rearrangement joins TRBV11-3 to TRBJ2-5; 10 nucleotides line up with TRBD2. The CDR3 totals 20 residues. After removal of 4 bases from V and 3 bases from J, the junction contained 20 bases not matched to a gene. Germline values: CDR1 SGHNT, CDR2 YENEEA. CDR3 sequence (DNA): TGTGCCAGCAGCTCGTCCCTTCAGCGGGGGGGACTAAGGTCAGAAGAGACCCAGTACTTC. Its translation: CASSSSLQRGGLRSEETQYF.

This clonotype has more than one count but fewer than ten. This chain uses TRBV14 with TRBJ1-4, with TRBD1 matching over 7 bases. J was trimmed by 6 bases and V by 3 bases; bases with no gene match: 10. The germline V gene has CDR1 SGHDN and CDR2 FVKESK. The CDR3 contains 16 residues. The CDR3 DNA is TGTGCCAGCAGCCAGAAGGGGGGGACAGCCGATGAAAAACTGTTTTTT. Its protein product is CASSQKGGTADEKLFF.

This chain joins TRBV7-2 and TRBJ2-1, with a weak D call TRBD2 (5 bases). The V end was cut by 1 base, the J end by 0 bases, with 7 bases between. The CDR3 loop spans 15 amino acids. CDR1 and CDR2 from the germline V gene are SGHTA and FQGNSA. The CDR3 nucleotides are TGTGCCAGCAGCTTAGGAGGGCGCTCCTACAATGAGCAGTTCTTC. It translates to CASSLGGRSYNEQFF. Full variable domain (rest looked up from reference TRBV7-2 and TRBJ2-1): GAGVSQSPSNKVTEKGKDVELRCDPISGHTALYWYRQSLGQGLEFLIYFQGNSAPDKSGLPSDRFSAERTGGSVSTLTIQRTQQEDSAVYLCASSLGGRSYNEQFFGPGTRLTVL.

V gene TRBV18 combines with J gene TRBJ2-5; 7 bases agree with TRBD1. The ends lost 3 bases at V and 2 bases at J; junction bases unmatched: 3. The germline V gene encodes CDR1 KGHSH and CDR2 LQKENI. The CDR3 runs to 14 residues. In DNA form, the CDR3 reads TGTGCCAGCTCACCCAACAGGGGACAAGAGACCCAGTACTTC. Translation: CASSPNRGQETQYF.

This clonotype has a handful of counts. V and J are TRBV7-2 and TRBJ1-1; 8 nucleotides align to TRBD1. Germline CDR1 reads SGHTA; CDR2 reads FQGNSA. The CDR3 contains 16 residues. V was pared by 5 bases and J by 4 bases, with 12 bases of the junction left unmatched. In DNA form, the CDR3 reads TGTGCCAGCAGCAAAGACAGGGGAGTTTGGTTCACTGAAGCTTTCTTT. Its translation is CASSKDRGVWFTEAFF.

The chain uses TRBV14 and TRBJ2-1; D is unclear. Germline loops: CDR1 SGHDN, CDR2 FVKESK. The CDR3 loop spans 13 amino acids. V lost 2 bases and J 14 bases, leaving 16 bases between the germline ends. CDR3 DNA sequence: TGTGCCAGCAGCCAATGGCCGCATAATTTCGAGTTCTTC. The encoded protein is CASSQWPHNFEFF.

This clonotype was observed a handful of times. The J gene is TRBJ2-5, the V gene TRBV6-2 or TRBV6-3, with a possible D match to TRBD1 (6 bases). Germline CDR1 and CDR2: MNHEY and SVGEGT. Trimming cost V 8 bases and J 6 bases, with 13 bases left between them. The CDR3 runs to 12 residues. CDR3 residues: CASSGDDKTQYF. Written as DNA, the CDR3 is TGTGCCAGCTCAGGGGATGATAAGACCCAGTACTTC.

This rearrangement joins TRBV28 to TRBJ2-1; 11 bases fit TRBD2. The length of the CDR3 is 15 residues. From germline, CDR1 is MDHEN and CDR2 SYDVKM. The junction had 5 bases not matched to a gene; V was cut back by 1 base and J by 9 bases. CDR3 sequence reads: CASSLLTSGEGEQFF. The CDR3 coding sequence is TGTGCCAGCAGTTTATTGACTAGCGGGGAAGGTGAGCAGTTCTTC.